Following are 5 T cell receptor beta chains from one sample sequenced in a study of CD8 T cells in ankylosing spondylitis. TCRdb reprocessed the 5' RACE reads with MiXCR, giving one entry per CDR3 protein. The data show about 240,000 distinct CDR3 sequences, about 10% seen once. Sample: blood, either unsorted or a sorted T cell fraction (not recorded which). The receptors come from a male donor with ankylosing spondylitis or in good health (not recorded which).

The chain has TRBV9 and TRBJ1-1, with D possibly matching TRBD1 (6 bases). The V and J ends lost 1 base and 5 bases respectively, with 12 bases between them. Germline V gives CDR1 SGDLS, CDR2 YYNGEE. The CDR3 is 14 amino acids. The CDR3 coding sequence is TGTGCCAGCAGCGTAAGACCAGACAGGACTGAAGCTTTCTTT. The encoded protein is CASSVRPDRTEAFF. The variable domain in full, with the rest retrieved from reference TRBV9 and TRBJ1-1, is DSGVTQTPKHLITATGQRVTLRCSPRSGDLSVYWYQQSLDQGLQFLIQYYNGEERAKGNILERFSAQQFPDLHSELNLSSLELGDSALYFCASSVRPDRTEAFFGQGTRLTVV.

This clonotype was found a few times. CDR3 nucleotide sequence: TGTGCCAGCAGTTTAAAAGGATCTGGGGCCAACGTCCTGACTTTC. It codes for CASSLKGSGANVLTF. The chain employs TRBV27 and TRBJ2-6; unclear D gene. Germline values: CDR1 MNHEY, CDR2 SMNVEV (reference sequence). The CDR3 loop spans 15 amino acids. The ends were cut back, 2 bases at V and 1 base at J, with 6 bases in the middle. Combining the CDR3 with reference TRBV27 and TRBJ2-6 gives the whole variable domain EAQVTQNPRYLITVTGKKLTVTCSQNMNHEYMSWYRQDPGLGLRQIYYSMNVEVTDKGDVPEGYKVSRKEKRNFPLILESPSPNQTSLYFCASSLKGSGANVLTFGAGSRLTVL.

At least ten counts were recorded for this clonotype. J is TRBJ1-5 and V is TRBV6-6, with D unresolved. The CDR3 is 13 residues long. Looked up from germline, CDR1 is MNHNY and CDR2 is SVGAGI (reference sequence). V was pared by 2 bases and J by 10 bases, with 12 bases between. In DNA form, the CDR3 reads TGTGCCAGCAGTTACGAGCCCGTTAAACCCCAGCATTTT. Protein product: CASSYEPVKPQHF.

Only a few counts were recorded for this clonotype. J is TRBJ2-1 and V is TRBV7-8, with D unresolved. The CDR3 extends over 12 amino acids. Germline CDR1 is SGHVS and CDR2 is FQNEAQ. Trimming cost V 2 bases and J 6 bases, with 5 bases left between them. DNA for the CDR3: TGTGCCAGCAGCTTACACAGCAATGAGCAGTTCTTC. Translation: CASSLHSNEQFF.

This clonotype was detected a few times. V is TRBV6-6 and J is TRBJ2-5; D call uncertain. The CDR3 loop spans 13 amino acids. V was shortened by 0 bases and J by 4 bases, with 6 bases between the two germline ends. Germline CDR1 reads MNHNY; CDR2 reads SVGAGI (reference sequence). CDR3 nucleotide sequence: TGTGCCAGCAGTTACTCAGTACGAGAGACCCAGTACTTC. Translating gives CASSYSVRETQYF.